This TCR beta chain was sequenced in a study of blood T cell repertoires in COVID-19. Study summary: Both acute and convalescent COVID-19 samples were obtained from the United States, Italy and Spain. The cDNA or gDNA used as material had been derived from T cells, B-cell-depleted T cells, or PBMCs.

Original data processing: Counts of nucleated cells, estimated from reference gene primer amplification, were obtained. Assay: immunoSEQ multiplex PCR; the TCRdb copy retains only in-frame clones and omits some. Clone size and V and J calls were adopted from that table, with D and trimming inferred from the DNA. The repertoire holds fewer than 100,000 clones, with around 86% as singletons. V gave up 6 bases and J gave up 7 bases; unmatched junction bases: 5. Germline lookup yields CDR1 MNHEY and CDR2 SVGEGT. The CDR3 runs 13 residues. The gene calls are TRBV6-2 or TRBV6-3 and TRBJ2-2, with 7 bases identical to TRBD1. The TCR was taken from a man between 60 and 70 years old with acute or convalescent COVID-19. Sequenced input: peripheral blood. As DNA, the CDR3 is TGTGCCAGCAGCAAGGGGGCTAACGGGGAGCTGTTTTTT. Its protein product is CASSKGANGELFF.